This TCR beta chain was documented in a study of sequential checkpoint blockade in melanoma. As for treatment: randomized to nivolumab then ipilimumab (arm A) or the reverse (arm B). Here immunoSEQ multiplex PCR was the method, and the copy in TCRdb shows in-frame clones only, minus some. Here the sample spans over 10,000 clones, 60% to 70% being singletons. The trim removed 3 bases at V and 4 bases at J, leaving 3 bases unmatched. Germline assignment: CDR1 SNHLY and CDR2 FYNNEI. The CDR3 sequence is 15 residues long. The clonotype comes from a human donor with melanoma. The V gene is TRBV2, the J gene TRBJ2-1; TRBD2 matches at 10 bases. The sequencing here drew on CD8+ T cells sorted from blood (inferred from file names), taken from a patient given nivolumab and ipilimumab in sequence. The CDR3 DNA is TGTGCCAGCAGTGACCTAGCGGGGGAGTACAATGAGCAGTTCTTC. Translating gives CASSDLAGEYNEQFF. The complete variable domain, with remaining parts taken from reference TRBV2 and TRBJ2-1, reads EPEVTQTPSHQVTQMGQEVILRCVPISNHLYFYWYRQILGQKVEFLVSFYNNEISEKSEIFDDQFSVERPDGSNFTLKIRSTKLEDSAMYFCASSDLAGEYNEQFFGPGTRLTVL.